This T cell receptor (beta chain) was sequenced for a study of T cells in Graves' hyperthyroidism and ophthalmopathy. General study findings and limits: The majority of expanded thyroid clonotypes above 0.001 also appeared in blood.

There were TCR beta CDR3 regions amplified from RNA transcripts. When the TCR CDR3 underwent first-round RT-PCR, the HTBI primer set was used. One entry per CDR3 protein, called by TCRdb with MiXCR from the multiplex PCR reads. This table has about 96,000 distinct CDR3 sequences, around 50% appearing once. The germline V gene encodes CDR1 SQVTM and CDR2 ANQGSEA. This CDR3 region has 11 residues. V gave up 1 base and J gave up 5 bases, with 6 bases separating them. Regarding this clonotype: Its antigen is currently unknown.

The chain uses TRBV29-1 and TRBJ2-7; unclear D gene. Input material: blood. This receptor was taken from a woman between 35 and 50 years old with Graves' hyperthyroidism. The DNA of the CDR3 is TGCAGCGTTGAAGGGACGGACGAGCAGTACTTC. Its protein product is CSVEGTDEQYF.